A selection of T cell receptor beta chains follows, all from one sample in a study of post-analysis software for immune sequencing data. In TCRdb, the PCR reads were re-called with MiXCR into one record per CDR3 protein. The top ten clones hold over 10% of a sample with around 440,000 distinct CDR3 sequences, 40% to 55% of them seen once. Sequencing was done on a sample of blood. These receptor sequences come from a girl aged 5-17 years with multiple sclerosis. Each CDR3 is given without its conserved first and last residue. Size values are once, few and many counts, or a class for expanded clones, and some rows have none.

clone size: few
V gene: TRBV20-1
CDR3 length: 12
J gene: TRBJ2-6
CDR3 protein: SARYLSGANVLT

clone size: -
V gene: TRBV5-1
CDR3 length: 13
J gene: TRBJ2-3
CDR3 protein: ASSLENPGTDTQY

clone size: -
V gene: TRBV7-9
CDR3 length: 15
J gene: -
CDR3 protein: ASSSSLSPIGGETQY

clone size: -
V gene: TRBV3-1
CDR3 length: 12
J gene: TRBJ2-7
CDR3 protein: ASSRTRSSYEQY

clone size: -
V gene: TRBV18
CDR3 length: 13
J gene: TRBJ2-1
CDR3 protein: VSSPKLAGDNEQF

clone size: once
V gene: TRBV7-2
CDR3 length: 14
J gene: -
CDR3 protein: ASSFRLAGVQETQY

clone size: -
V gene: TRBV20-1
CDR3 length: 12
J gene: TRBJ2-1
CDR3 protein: SAGTSLFYNEQF

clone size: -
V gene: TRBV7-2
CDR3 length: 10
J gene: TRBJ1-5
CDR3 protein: ASSLSLQPQH

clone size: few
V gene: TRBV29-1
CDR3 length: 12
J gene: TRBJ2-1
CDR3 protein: SVEDRGWGNEQF

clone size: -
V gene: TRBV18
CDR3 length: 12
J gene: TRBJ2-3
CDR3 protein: ASSPPIGSDTQY

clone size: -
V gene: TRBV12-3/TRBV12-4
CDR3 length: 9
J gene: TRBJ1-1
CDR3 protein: ASSRDIQAF

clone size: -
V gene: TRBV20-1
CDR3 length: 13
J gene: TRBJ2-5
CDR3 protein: SARETSGGQETQY

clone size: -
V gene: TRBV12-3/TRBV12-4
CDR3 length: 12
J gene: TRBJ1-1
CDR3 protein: ASSSTGGRTEAF

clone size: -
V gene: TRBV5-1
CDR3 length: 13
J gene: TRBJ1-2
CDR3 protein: ASSFGQSFSYGYT

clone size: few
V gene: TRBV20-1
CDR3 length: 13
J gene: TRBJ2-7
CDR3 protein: SAKKWTGGAYEQY

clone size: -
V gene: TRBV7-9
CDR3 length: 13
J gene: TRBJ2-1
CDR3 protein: ASSSRVAEYNEQF

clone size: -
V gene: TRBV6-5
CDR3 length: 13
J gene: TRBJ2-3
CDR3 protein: ASTRDTFSTDTQY

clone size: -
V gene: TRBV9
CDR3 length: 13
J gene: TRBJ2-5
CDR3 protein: ASGLAGGPRETQY

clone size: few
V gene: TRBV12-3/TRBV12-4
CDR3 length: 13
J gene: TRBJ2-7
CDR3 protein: ASSQGQGGSYEQY

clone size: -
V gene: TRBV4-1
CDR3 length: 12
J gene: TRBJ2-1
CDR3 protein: ASSQRGRAGEQF

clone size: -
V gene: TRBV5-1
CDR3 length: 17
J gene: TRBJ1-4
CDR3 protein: ASSPGLRDRDFVREKLF

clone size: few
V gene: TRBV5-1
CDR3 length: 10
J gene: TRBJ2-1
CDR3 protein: ASSMTGNEQF

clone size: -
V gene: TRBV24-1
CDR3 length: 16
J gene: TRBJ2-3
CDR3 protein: TTGQTRLAGGRTDTQY

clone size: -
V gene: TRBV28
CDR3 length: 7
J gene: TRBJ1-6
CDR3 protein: ASNSPLH

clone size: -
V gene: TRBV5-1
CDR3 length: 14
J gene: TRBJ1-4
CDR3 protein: ASSDGAQGPHEKLF

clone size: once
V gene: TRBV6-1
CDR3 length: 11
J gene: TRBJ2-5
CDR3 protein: ASSTTTPETQY

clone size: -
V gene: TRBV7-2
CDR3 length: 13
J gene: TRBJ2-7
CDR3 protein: ASSTRQGPTYEQY

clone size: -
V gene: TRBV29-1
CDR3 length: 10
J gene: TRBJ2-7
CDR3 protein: SVGEGWGEQY

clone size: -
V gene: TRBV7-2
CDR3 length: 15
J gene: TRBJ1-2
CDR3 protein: ASSLALVSGEAYGYT

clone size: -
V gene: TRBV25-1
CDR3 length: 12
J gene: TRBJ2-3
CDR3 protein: ASESGGSTDTQY

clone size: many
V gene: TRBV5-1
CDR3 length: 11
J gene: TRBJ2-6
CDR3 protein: ASSLDGANVLT

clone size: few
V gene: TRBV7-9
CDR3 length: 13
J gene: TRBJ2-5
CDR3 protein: ASSFLAGPQETQY

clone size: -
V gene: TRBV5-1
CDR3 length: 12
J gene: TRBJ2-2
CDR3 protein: ASSLDGDTGELF

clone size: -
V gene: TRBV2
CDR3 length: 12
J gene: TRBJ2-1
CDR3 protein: ASILAGVKDEQF

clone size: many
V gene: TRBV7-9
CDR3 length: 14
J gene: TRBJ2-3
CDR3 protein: ASSFDVGSSTDTQY

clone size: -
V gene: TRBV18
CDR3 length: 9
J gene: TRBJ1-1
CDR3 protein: ASAAGGWSF

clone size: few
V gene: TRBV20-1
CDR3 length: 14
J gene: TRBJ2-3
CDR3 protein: SARLPGRWGTDTQY

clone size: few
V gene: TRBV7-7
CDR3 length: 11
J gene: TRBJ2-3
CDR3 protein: ASSPGYTDTQY

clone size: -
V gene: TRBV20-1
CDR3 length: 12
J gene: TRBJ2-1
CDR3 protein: SARDPRQALEQF

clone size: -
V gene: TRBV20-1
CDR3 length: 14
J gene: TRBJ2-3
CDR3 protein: SARSRTSGNTDTQY

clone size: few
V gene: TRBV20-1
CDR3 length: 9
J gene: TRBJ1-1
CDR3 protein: SAARGTEAF

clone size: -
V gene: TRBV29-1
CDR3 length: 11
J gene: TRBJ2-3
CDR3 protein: SVAHESGDTQY

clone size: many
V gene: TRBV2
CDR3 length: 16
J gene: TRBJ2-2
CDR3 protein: ASSEDRGLWLNTGELF